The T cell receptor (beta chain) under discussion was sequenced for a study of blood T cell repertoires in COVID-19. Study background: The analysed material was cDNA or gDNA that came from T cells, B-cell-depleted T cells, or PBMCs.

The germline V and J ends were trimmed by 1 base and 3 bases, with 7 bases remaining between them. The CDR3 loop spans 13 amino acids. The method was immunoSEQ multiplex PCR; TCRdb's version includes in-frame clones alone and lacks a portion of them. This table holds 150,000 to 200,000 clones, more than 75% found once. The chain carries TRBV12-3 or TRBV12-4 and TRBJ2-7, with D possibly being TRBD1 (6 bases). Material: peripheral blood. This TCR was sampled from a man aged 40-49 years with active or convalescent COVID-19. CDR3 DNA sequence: TGTGCCAGCAGTTTAGGGACAGTCTACGAGCAGTACTTC. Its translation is CASSLGTVYEQYF.